Sequencing of this T cell receptor beta chain was carried out in a study of blood T cell repertoires in COVID-19. Across the study: Whether acute or convalescent, the COVID-19 samples came from the United States, Italy and Spain. T cells, B-cell-depleted T cells, or PBMCs provided the cDNA or gDNA that served as material.

V was clipped by 5 bases and J by 6 bases; unmatched bases: 7. CDR3 length: 15 residues. Germline assignment: CDR1 SGHAT and CDR2 FQNNGV. Original handling: For nucleated cells, counts were estimated from reference gene primer amplification. The repertoire was sequenced with immunoSEQ multiplex PCR; TCRdb's copy has only in-frame clones and lacks some. The V and J calls and clone size were taken over from that table, and D and trimming were inferred from the DNA. Among 200,000 or so clones listed, about nine tenths were seen once. The chain joins TRBV11-2 to TRBJ1-6, with TRBD1 matching 7 bases. This TCR was recovered from a woman aged 60 to 75 with acute or convalescent COVID-19. The specimen was peripheral blood. The CDR3 DNA reads as TGTGCCAGCAGCACCAGACAGGGATCTAATTCACCCCTCCACTTT. Encoded protein: CASSTRQGSNSPLHF.